These 10 T cell receptor beta chains originate from one sample sequenced in a study of blood T cell repertoires in COVID-19. Using immunoSEQ multiplex PCR, the repertoire was profiled, and TCRdb retains in-frame clones only, with some absent. This repertoire shows about 370,000 clones, 80% to 90% found once; its top ten account for 0.95% to 1.1%. Specimen: PBMCs or T cells enriched from blood (not recorded which). These receptors were collected from a man younger than 35 who had recovered from COVID-19.

This rearrangement joins TRBV9 to TRBJ1-2, with TRBD1 matching 7 bases. CDR1 SGDLS and CDR2 YYNGEE come from the germline V gene. Unmatched junction bases numbered 4, after V lost 3 bases and J lost 8 bases. The CDR3 loop spans 12 amino acids. The CDR3 DNA reads as TGTGCCAGCAGCGCAGGGGGATGGGGCTACACCTTC. It specifies CASSAGGWGYTF.

The V and J genes are TRBV28 and TRBJ2-1, with D unresolved. CDR3 length equals 13 residues. Trimming took 7 bases from V and 0 from J, leaving 7 bases between them. Germline V gene sequence: CDR1 MDHEN, CDR2 SYDVKM. The CDR3 sequence is CASTYSSYNEQFF. CDR3 in DNA: TGTGCCAGCACCTATAGCTCCTACAATGAGCAGTTCTTC.

Here the CDR3 reads CASSRWFQGGGNTIYF. The CDR3 DNA follows: TGTGCCAGCAGTCGCTGGTTTCAGGGAGGTGGAAACACCATATATTTT. The chain joins TRBV9 to TRBJ1-3; the D gene is possibly TRBD1 (5 bases). V dropped 5 bases and J dropped 3 bases, with 18 bases sitting between them. The CDR3 runs 16 residues. Germline values: CDR1 SGDLS, CDR2 YYNGEE. Full variable domain (missing parts from reference TRBV9 and TRBJ1-3): DSGVTQTPKHLITATGQRVTLRCSPRSGDLSVYWYQQSLDQGLQFLIQYYNGEERAKGNILERFSAQQFPDLHSELNLSSLELGDSALYFCASSRWFQGGGNTIYFGEGSWLTVV.

CDR3 sequence reads: CSVVPSGTGKYEQYF. The CDR3 nucleotides are TGCAGCGTTGTCCCTTCTGGGACAGGGAAATACGAGCAGTACTTC. This chain links TRBV29-1 with TRBJ2-7; 9 bases match TRBD1. The germline gives CDR1 SQVTM, CDR2 ANQGSEA. The trim removed 4 bases at V and 4 bases at J, leaving 11 bases unmatched. The CDR3 runs 15 residues.

This clone occurred a few times. The chain recombines TRBV30 with TRBJ1-1; D possibly corresponds to TRBD1 (5 bases). The CDR3 is made up of 14 amino acids. V lost 0 bases to trimming and J lost 5 bases, with 13 bases between them. The germline CDR1 and CDR2 sequences are GTSNPN and SVGIG (reference sequence). Here the CDR3 DNA reads TGTGCCTGGAGTGTACAGGTGGGTGGGACTGAAGCTTTCTTT. Its protein product is CAWSVQVGGTEAFF.

Concerning this clone: In the same sample, other DNA sequences code for this CDR3. This chain connects TRBV9 to TRBJ1-1; D call uncertain. The germline gives CDR1 SGDLS, CDR2 YYNGEE. Trimming pared 1 base from V and 1 base from J, leaving 5 bases between. This CDR3 has 13 residues. CDR3 amino acids: CASSVSGNTEAFF. CDR3 nucleotides: TGTGCCAGCAGCGTATCAGGGAACACTGAAGCTTTCTTT.

V usage is TRBV9 and J usage is TRBJ2-7; 10 positions match TRBD2. The CDR3 has 14 residues. The J segment lost 6 bases and the V segment lost 0 bases, leaving 3 bases of the junction unmatched. Looked up from germline, CDR1 is SGDLS and CDR2 is YYNGEE. CDR3 sequence: CASSVGSGRPEQYF. Written as DNA, the CDR3 is TGTGCCAGCAGCGTAGGTAGCGGGAGGCCCGAGCAGTACTTC.

The CDR3 loop is CASSQDRGTSEAFF. The CDR3 DNA reads TGTGCCAGCAGCCAAGATCGGGGGACGAGTGAAGCTTTCTTT. This chain connects TRBV3-1 (or the pseudogene TRBV3-2) to TRBJ1-1, with D possibly matching TRBD1 (5 bases). Germline V lookup: CDR1 LGHDT, CDR2 YNNKEL (reference sequence). This CDR3 is built from 14 residues. V was trimmed by 0 bases and J by 7 bases, leaving 12 bases between them.

The chain combines TRBV5-1 with TRBJ1-1; D not certain. The CDR3 sequence is 13 residues long. CDR1 and CDR2 from the germline V gene are SGHRS and YFSETQ. V was clipped by 5 bases and J by 0 bases, with 8 bases between them. The CDR3 loop is CASRSDMNTEAFF. The CDR3 region has the DNA TGCGCCAGCAGGTCCGACATGAACACTGAAGCTTTCTTT.

The chain joins TRBV7-8 to TRBJ2-1; D gene unclear. Trimming cost V 3 bases and J 7 bases, with 13 bases left between them. This CDR3 contains 14 residues. Germline values: CDR1 SGHVS, CDR2 FQNEAQ. CDR3 sequence (DNA): TGTGCCAGCAGCTTGCGGCGTATTGGGAATGAGCAGTTCTTC. This gives the protein CASSLRRIGNEQFF.